The rows below give T cell receptor beta chains drawn from one sample of a study of CD8+ T cells in alopecia areata. Using immunoSEQ multiplex PCR, the repertoire was profiled, and TCRdb retains in-frame clones only, with some absent. The sample includes 95,000 to 150,000 clones, 50% to 55% of them seen just once. Sample: CD4+ T cells sorted from blood, taken at week 4, from a patient treated with tofacitinib. These TCRs come from a human donor with alopecia areata. Both conserved end residues are part of each CDR3. Each record gives: D gene, J gene, clone size, V gene, CDR3 DNA, CDR3 protein. The D gene is left open where the match is weak. The listing skips clone size in some rows; elsewhere it reads once, few, many or a size class.

D: NA; J: TRBJ1-1; size: NA; V: TRBV11-2; DNA: TGTGCCAGCAGCTCGGAAGGGTTCGGAGGAGCTTTCTTT; CDR3: CASSSEGFGGAFF
D: NA; J: TRBJ2-3; size: few; V: TRBV6-1; DNA: TGTGCCAGCATCGTTGGGGGTCGCACAGATACGCAGTATTTT; CDR3: CASIVGGRTDTQYF
D: TRBD1; J: TRBJ1-1; size: few; V: TRBV29-1; DNA: TGCAGCGTGCGGGACAGGGTGTACACTGAAGCTTTCTTT; CDR3: CSVRDRVYTEAFF
D: NA; J: TRBJ2-1; size: NA; V: TRBV29-1; DNA: TGCAGCGTTGAAGTCAGAGGGGAGCAGTTCTTC; CDR3: CSVEVRGEQFF
D: NA; J: TRBJ1-5; size: NA; V: TRBV7-2; DNA: TGTGCCAGCAGCTTACAGGGCAATCAGCCCCAGCATTTT; CDR3: CASSLQGNQPQHF
D: NA; J: TRBJ1-2; size: NA; V: TRBV30; DNA: TGTGCCTGGAGTGGGTTAGCTAACTATGGCTACACCTTC; CDR3: CAWSGLANYGYTF
D: NA; J: TRBJ2-1; size: NA; V: TRBV30; DNA: TGTGCCTGGAGTGCCGGGGATCGATTCTTC; CDR3: CAWSAGDRFF
D: NA; J: TRBJ1-4; size: few; V: TRBV18; DNA: TGTGCCAGCTCCCTCCGGGCAGCCCCTAAACTGTTTTTT; CDR3: CASSLRAAPKLFF
D: NA; J: TRBJ1-4; size: many; V: TRBV7-9; DNA: TGTGCCAGCAGCTTAAAACCAGGGCCCAATGAAAAACTGTTTTTT; CDR3: CASSLKPGPNEKLFF
D: TRBD2; J: TRBJ2-3; size: NA; V: TRBV5-1; DNA: TGCGCCAGCAGCTACTCCGGGACTAGCGGAACTAGCACAGATACGCAGTATTTT; CDR3: CASSYSGTSGTSTDTQYF
D: TRBD1; J: TRBJ1-5; size: NA; V: TRBV25-1; DNA: TGTGCCAGCAGCACAGGACAGGGTGGGGGCAATCAGCCCCAGCATTTT; CDR3: CASSTGQGGGNQPQHF
D: NA; J: TRBJ2-6; size: few; V: TRBV5-1; DNA: TGCGCCAGCACCCGGGGGGCAGGGCGCTCTGGGGCCAACGTCCTGACTTTC; CDR3: CASTRGAGRSGANVLTF
D: TRBD1; J: TRBJ2-1; size: once; V: TRBV29-1; DNA: TGCAGCGCCGTAGGCGACAGGGTATCTGGTGAGCAGTTCTTC; CDR3: CSAVGDRVSGEQFF
D: NA; J: TRBJ2-5; size: NA; V: TRBV5-1; DNA: TGCGCCAGCAGCCCCTATTGGTACCAAGAGACCCAGTACTTC; CDR3: CASSPYWYQETQYF
D: TRBD1; J: TRBJ1-2; size: once; V: TRBV5-1; DNA: TGCGCCAGCAGCTTCGGACAGGGGAACTATGGCTACACCTTC; CDR3: CASSFGQGNYGYTF
D: NA; J: TRBJ1-1; size: NA; V: TRBV10-3; DNA: TGTGCCATCAGGATCAGGGAGGACACTGAAGCTTTCTTT; CDR3: CAIRIREDTEAFF
D: NA; J: TRBJ2-7; size: few; V: TRBV15; DNA: TGTGCCACCAGCAGAGATCAAGCAGGGGTCTACGAGCAGTACTTC; CDR3: CATSRDQAGVYEQYF
D: NA; J: TRBJ1-1; size: NA; V: TRBV29-1; DNA: TGCAGCGTGACCTCCGGGACTTCGAACACTGAAGCTTTCTTT; CDR3: CSVTSGTSNTEAFF
D: NA; J: TRBJ1-2; size: few; V: TRBV10-3; DNA: TGTGCCATCAGTGAGTCGATGGTAGGGTCGACGGGATATGGCTACACCTTC; CDR3: CAISESMVGSTGYGYTF
D: TRBD2; J: TRBJ2-5; size: NA; V: TRBV9; DNA: TGTGCCAGCAGCCTATCGGGACTAGGCGAAACGACCCAGTACTTC; CDR3: CASSLSGLGETTQYF
D: NA; J: TRBJ2-2; size: NA; V: TRBV30; DNA: TGTGCCTGGAGTGGCAGAAGTAACACCGGGGAGCTGTTTTTT; CDR3: CAWSGRSNTGELFF
D: NA; J: TRBJ2-6; size: NA; V: TRBV2; DNA: TGTGCCAGCAGTGAAGCGCTTCGGGGCTCTGGGGCCAACGTCCTGACTTTC; CDR3: CASSEALRGSGANVLTF
D: TRBD2; J: TRBJ2-3; size: NA; V: TRBV6-1; DNA: TGTGCCAGCAGTGCCCGAGAAGGCGGGGGAAATACGCAGTATTTT; CDR3: CASSAREGGGNTQYF
D: NA; J: TRBJ2-3; size: few; V: TRBV5-1; DNA: TGCGCCAGCAGCTTTCAGGACGCACTCACAGATACGCAGTATTTT; CDR3: CASSFQDALTDTQYF
D: TRBD1; J: TRBJ2-7; size: NA; V: TRBV6-1; DNA: TGTGCCAGCAGTTTCAGGGGGTACGAGCAGTACTTC; CDR3: CASSFRGYEQYF
D: TRBD2; J: TRBJ2-7; size: NA; V: TRBV19; DNA: TGTGCCAGTAGCATGGGAAGCGGGGGGAGCTCCTACGAGCAGTACTTC; CDR3: CASSMGSGGSSYEQYF
D: TRBD1; J: TRBJ2-1; size: few; V: TRBV5-1; DNA: TGCGCCAGCAGCTTGGTGGGACAGACCTACAATGAGCAGTTCTTC; CDR3: CASSLVGQTYNEQFF
D: NA; J: TRBJ2-3; size: NA; V: TRBV7-2; DNA: TGTGCCAGCAGCTTAGGATTAGCGACAGATACGCAGTATTTT; CDR3: CASSLGLATDTQYF
D: NA; J: TRBJ1-5; size: NA; V: TRBV7-8; DNA: TGTGCCAGCAGCTTAGGGCGGGTAACTGCAGGACAGCCCCAGCATTTT; CDR3: CASSLGRVTAGQPQHF
D: TRBD2; J: TRBJ2-1; size: few; V: TRBV5-6; DNA: TGTGCCAGCAGCTTTTTTGGACTAGCGGGAATGAAGTCCTACAATGAGCAGTTCTTC; CDR3: CASSFFGLAGMKSYNEQFF
D: NA; J: TRBJ2-1; size: NA; V: TRBV6-1; DNA: TGTGCCAGCAGTGGGAAGGGGGTGAGCTCCTACAATGAGCAGTTCTTC; CDR3: CASSGKGVSSYNEQFF
D: NA; J: TRBJ2-7; size: NA; V: TRBV30; DNA: TGTGCCTGGACCCATCTAGGGGGGGTCGACAATCCCGAGCAGTACTTC; CDR3: CAWTHLGGVDNPEQYF
D: NA; J: TRBJ1-2; size: few; V: TRBV5-1; DNA: TGCGCCAGCAGCTTGGCGGGCTCTGGGCAGGGAAGGGGCTACACCTTC; CDR3: CASSLAGSGQGRGYTF
D: NA; J: TRBJ2-1; size: NA; V: TRBV2; DNA: TGTGCCAGCAGGATGCCTGGCAGGGACAATGAGCAGTTCTTC; CDR3: CASRMPGRDNEQFF
D: TRBD1; J: TRBJ2-1; size: NA; V: TRBV2; DNA: TGTGCCAGCACCAGACAGGGGGCTAGCGAGCAGTTCTTC; CDR3: CASTRQGASEQFF
D: NA; J: TRBJ2-3; size: NA; V: TRBV11-1; DNA: TGTGCCAGCAGCCTATCGGATACGCAGTATTTT; CDR3: CASSLSDTQYF
D: NA; J: TRBJ1-5; size: NA; V: TRBV2; DNA: TGTGCCACCACGACGGGGAATCAGCCCCAGCATTTT; CDR3: CATTTGNQPQHF
D: TRBD1; J: TRBJ1-1; size: NA; V: TRBV29-1; DNA: TGCAGCGTCGAGGGGACAGCGGGCACTGAAGCTTTCTTT; CDR3: CSVEGTAGTEAFF
D: NA; J: TRBJ1-2; size: NA; V: TRBV29-1; DNA: TGCAGCGTTGTATACAGCAAGAGCTACACCTTC; CDR3: CSVVYSKSYTF
D: NA; J: TRBJ2-3; size: NA; V: TRBV29-1; DNA: TGCAGCGTTGAAGCACCCCTAGGTAGCACAGATACGCAGTATTTT; CDR3: CSVEAPLGSTDTQYF
D: NA; J: TRBJ1-3; size: once; V: TRBV29-1; DNA: TGCAGCGTTGAGAGGGTCGCTGGAAACACCATATATTTT; CDR3: CSVERVAGNTIYF
D: TRBD2; J: TRBJ2-4; size: NA; V: TRBV6-6; DNA: TGTGCCAGCGTTGAACGGGAGGGCATTCAGTACTTC; CDR3: CASVEREGIQYF
D: TRBD2; J: TRBJ2-3; size: NA; V: TRBV2; DNA: TGTGCCAGCATCGGTGGGAGGGCGACAGATACGCAGTATTTT; CDR3: CASIGGRATDTQYF
D: NA; J: TRBJ2-6; size: NA; V: TRBV30; DNA: TGTGCCTGGAGCGAATCCGGGACGCGGGCCGGCGTCCTGACTTTC; CDR3: CAWSESGTRAGVLTF
D: NA; J: TRBJ2-1; size: few; V: TRBV19; DNA: TGTGCCAGTACCAATCCCGGGGGCTATTCCGATGAGCAGTTCTTC; CDR3: CASTNPGGYSDEQFF
D: NA; J: TRBJ2-3; size: NA; V: TRBV30; DNA: TGTGCCTGGGAACAGGCACCATCCACAGATACGCAGTATTTT; CDR3: CAWEQAPSTDTQYF
D: NA; J: TRBJ2-1; size: NA; V: TRBV5-4; DNA: TGTGCCAGCAGCCGACAGGGGAGGGATGCTGAGCAGTTCTTC; CDR3: CASSRQGRDAEQFF
D: TRBD2; J: TRBJ2-1; size: few; V: TRBV7-9; DNA: TGTGCCAGCAGCTTATTGGTAGCGGGGCGCAATGAGCAGTTCTTC; CDR3: CASSLLVAGRNEQFF
D: NA; J: TRBJ1-4; size: NA; V: TRBV5-1; DNA: TGCGCCAGCAGCTTGGAACGGAATGGCCCTCAAGAAAAACTGTTTTTT; CDR3: CASSLERNGPQEKLFF
D: NA; J: TRBJ1-1; size: NA; V: TRBV5-1; DNA: TGCGCCAGCAGCTTGACCGGGCCTGGGGCTTTCTTT; CDR3: CASSLTGPGAFF
D: NA; J: TRBJ1-2; size: few; V: TRBV6-5; DNA: TGTGCCAGCAGTTACGTATTGGGTCAAAGCGGTGGCTACACCTTC; CDR3: CASSYVLGQSGGYTF
D: NA; J: TRBJ1-3; size: few; V: TRBV6-5; DNA: TGTGCCAGCAGTTCCCTCCATCTCTCTGGAAACACCATATATTTT; CDR3: CASSSLHLSGNTIYF
D: TRBD1; J: TRBJ1-1; size: NA; V: TRBV29-1; DNA: TGCAGCGTGACAGGGTTGGCGAACACTGAAGCTTTCTTT; CDR3: CSVTGLANTEAFF
D: NA; J: TRBJ2-2; size: NA; V: TRBV5-4; DNA: TGTGCCAGCAGCTTCGCGGAGAAGAACACCGGGGAGCTGTTTTTT; CDR3: CASSFAEKNTGELFF
D: NA; J: TRBJ2-7; size: NA; V: TRBV23-1; DNA: TGCGCCAGGACAGTTACCTACGAGCAGTACTTC; CDR3: CARTVTYEQYF
D: NA; J: TRBJ2-3; size: NA; V: TRBV9; DNA: TGTGCCAGCAGCGTTATCGGAGGGCGTAGCACAGATACGCAGTATTTT; CDR3: CASSVIGGRSTDTQYF
D: TRBD2; J: TRBJ2-1; size: NA; V: TRBV29-1; DNA: TGCAGCGTTGGGCCTAGCGGCTACAATGAGCAGTTCTTC; CDR3: CSVGPSGYNEQFF